This T cell receptor beta chain was recorded in a study of cytomegalovirus exposure and HLA in healthy donors. In the PCR, 60 Vbeta and 13 Jbeta primers were used. Repertoires were generated with immunoSEQ multiplex PCR, while TCRdb's copy carries only in-frame clones and drops some. The sample includes 150,000 or so clones, 80% of them seen just once. Regarding this clone: Its antigen is unidentified.

Study outcomes and limitations: A reported reduction in N-insertions relative to the 666-donor mean was seen in an Asian-associated ancestry cluster in a later analysis. Later on, a genetic analysis was performed. It linked a missense variant in DCLRE1C with V- and J-gene trimming of TCR beta. The classifier was said to identify cytomegalovirus status with high specificity and sensitivity.

The source material was PBMCs. The receptor was isolated from a woman between 50 and 59 years old in good health and CMV-seropositive.

CDR3: CASSSRDRASTGELFF. The CDR3 bases are TGTGCCAGCAGCTCACGGGACAGGGCTTCTACCGGGGAGCTGTTTTTT. The rearrangement uses TRBV5-4 and TRBJ2-2; TRBD1 aligns across 9 bases. The CDR3 loop spans 16 amino acids. Looked up from germline, CDR1 is SGHNT and CDR2 is YYREEE (reference sequence). Unmatched junction bases numbered 8, after V lost 3 bases and J lost 5 bases.